Below, one T cell receptor beta chain is given with its context. What it binds is not known. Every PCR received spiked-in synthetic TCR analog templates. Libraries were prepared by immunoSEQ multiplex PCR; TCRdb keeps only in-frame clonotypes and omits some of them. The sample lists about 50,000 clones; about 85% were seen once. This entry is derived from a study of PD-L1 blockade in urothelial cancer. The overall study: About 90% of the 29 patients were men with bladder-origin urothelial cancer. Study patients had been treated with 0 to 3 previous chemotherapy regimens. Broader study findings: Improved survival was predicted by pretreatment blood TCR clonality below the median.

Time point in this sample: peripheral blood 6 weeks after treatment start. The V gene end was trimmed by 8 bases and the J gene end by 5 bases; junction bases not matched to a gene: 6. The CDR3 runs to 14 residues. In germline, CDR1 is MNHNS, CDR2 SASEGT. The sample here was PBMCs, taken around atezolizumab (anti-PD-L1) treatment. This rearrangement joins TRBV6-1 to TRBJ1-4; TRBD1 aligns across 9 bases. This TCR came from a man aged 45-60 years with urothelial cancer. As DNA, the CDR3 is TGTGCCAGCGGCCGGGACAGGGTGAATGAAAAACTGTTTTTT. Encoded protein: CASGRDRVNEKLFF.